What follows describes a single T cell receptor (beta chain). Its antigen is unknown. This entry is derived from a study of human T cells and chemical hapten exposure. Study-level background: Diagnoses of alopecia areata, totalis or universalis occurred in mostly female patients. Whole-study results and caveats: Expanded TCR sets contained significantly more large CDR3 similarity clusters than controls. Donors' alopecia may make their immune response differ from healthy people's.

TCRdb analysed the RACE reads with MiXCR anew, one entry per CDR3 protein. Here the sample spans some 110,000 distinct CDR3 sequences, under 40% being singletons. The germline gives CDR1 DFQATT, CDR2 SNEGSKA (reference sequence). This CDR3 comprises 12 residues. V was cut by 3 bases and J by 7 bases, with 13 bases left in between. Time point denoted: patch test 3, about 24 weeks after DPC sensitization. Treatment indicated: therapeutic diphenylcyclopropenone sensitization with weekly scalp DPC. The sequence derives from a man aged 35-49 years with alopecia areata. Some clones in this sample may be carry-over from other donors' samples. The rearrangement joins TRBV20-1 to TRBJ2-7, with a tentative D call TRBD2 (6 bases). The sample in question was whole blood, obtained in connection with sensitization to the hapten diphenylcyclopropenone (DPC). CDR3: CSASRRGWEQYF. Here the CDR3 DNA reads TGCAGTGCTAGTCGGAGGGGATGGGAGCAGTACTTC.